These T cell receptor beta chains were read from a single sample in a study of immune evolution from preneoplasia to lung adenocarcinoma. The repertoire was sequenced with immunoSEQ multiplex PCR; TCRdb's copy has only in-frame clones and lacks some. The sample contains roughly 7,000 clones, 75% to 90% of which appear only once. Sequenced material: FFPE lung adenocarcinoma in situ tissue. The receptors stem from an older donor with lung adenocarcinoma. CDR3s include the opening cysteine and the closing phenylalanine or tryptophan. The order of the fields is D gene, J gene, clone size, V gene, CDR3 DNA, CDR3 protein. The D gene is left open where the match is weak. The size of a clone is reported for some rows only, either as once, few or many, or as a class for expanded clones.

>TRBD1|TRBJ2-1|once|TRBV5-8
TGTGCCAGCAGTACGGGACAGGGGGTCAATGAGCAGTTCTTC
CASSTGQGVNEQFF
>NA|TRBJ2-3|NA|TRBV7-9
TGTGCCAGCAGCTCCGTAGGAGATACGCAGTATTTT
CASSSVGDTQYF
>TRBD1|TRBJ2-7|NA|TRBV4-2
TGTGCCAGCAGCGACAGGACAGGAACCTACGAGCAGTACTTC
CASSDRTGTYEQYF
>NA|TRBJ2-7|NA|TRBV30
TGTGCCTGGAGCCCCGGGGACGGGCAGTACTTC
CAWSPGDGQYF
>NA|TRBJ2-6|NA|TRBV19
TGTGCCAGTAGTTCCGGGGCCAACGTCCTGACTTTC
CASSSGANVLTF
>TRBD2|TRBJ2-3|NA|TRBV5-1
TGCGCCAGCAGTAGAGCGGGGGAAATAGATACGCAGTATTTT
CASSRAGEIDTQYF
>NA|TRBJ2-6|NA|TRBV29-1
TGCAGCGTTGAAGACCCCCCTGGGGCCAACGTCCTGACTTTC
CSVEDPPGANVLTF
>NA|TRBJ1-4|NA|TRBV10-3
TGTGCCATCAGTGAGGGCAGCTTAAGTGAAAAACTGTTTTTT
CAISEGSLSEKLFF
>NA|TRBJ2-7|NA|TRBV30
TGTGCCTGGAGTCCATATTACGGGACTGGGACGAGTGAGCAGTACTTC
CAWSPYYGTGTSEQYF
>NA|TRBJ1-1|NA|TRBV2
TGTGCCAGCAGTGAAGTGGAAGACACTGAAGCTTTCTTT
CASSEVEDTEAFF
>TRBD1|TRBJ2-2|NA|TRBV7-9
TGTGCCAGCAGCTTCCGGACAGGGTATTCCGGGGAGCTGTTTTTT
CASSFRTGYSGELFF
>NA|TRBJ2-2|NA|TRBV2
TGTGCCAGCAGCCGACTGGAAAACACCGGGGAGCTGTTTTTT
CASSRLENTGELFF
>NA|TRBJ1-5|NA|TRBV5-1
TGCGCCAGCAGTTTCGGGGGTAGTAGCAATCAGCCCCAGCATTTT
CASSFGGSSNQPQHF
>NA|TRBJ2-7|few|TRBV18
TGTGCCAGCTCACCCATCGACAAATACGAGCAGTACTTC
CASSPIDKYEQYF
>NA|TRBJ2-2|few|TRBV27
TGTGCCAGCAGTTTAACGCATAGGGGCGGGGAGCTGTTTTTT
CASSLTHRGGELFF
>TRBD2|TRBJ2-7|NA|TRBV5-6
TGTGCCAGCAGCGAGAGCGGGAGTTCCTACGAGCAGTACTTC
CASSESGSSYEQYF
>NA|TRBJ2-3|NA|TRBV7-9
TGTGCCAGCAGCCACACCATATCGGGCCCTAGCACAGATACGCAGTATTTT
CASSHTISGPSTDTQYF
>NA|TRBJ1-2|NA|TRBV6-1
TGTGCCAGCGAAGGGCCGCCACTGAACTATGGCTACACCTTC
CASEGPPLNYGYTF
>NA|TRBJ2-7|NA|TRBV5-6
TGTGCCAGCAGCTTGTTGCGCGCGTTTTCCTACGAGCAGTACTTC
CASSLLRAFSYEQYF
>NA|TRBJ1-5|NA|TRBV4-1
TGCGCCAGCAGCCAAGATTCCGCGGGTATGGGGGATCAGCCCCAGCATTTT
CASSQDSAGMGDQPQHF
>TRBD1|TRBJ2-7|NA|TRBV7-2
TGTGCCAGCAGCTTAGCGGGACAGGGCTACGAGCAGTACTTC
CASSLAGQGYEQYF
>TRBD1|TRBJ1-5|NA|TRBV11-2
TGTGCCAGCAGCTCGTACGGACAGGGGGGCAATCAGCCCCAGCATTTT
CASSSYGQGGNQPQHF
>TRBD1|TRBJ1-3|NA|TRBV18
TGTGCCAGCTCACGCACAGGGGGCGAATCTGGAAACACCATATATTTT
CASSRTGGESGNTIYF
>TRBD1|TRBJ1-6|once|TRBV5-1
TGCGCCAGCAGCCTAGGACAGGGGGGAATCCCCCTCCACTTT
CASSLGQGGIPLHF